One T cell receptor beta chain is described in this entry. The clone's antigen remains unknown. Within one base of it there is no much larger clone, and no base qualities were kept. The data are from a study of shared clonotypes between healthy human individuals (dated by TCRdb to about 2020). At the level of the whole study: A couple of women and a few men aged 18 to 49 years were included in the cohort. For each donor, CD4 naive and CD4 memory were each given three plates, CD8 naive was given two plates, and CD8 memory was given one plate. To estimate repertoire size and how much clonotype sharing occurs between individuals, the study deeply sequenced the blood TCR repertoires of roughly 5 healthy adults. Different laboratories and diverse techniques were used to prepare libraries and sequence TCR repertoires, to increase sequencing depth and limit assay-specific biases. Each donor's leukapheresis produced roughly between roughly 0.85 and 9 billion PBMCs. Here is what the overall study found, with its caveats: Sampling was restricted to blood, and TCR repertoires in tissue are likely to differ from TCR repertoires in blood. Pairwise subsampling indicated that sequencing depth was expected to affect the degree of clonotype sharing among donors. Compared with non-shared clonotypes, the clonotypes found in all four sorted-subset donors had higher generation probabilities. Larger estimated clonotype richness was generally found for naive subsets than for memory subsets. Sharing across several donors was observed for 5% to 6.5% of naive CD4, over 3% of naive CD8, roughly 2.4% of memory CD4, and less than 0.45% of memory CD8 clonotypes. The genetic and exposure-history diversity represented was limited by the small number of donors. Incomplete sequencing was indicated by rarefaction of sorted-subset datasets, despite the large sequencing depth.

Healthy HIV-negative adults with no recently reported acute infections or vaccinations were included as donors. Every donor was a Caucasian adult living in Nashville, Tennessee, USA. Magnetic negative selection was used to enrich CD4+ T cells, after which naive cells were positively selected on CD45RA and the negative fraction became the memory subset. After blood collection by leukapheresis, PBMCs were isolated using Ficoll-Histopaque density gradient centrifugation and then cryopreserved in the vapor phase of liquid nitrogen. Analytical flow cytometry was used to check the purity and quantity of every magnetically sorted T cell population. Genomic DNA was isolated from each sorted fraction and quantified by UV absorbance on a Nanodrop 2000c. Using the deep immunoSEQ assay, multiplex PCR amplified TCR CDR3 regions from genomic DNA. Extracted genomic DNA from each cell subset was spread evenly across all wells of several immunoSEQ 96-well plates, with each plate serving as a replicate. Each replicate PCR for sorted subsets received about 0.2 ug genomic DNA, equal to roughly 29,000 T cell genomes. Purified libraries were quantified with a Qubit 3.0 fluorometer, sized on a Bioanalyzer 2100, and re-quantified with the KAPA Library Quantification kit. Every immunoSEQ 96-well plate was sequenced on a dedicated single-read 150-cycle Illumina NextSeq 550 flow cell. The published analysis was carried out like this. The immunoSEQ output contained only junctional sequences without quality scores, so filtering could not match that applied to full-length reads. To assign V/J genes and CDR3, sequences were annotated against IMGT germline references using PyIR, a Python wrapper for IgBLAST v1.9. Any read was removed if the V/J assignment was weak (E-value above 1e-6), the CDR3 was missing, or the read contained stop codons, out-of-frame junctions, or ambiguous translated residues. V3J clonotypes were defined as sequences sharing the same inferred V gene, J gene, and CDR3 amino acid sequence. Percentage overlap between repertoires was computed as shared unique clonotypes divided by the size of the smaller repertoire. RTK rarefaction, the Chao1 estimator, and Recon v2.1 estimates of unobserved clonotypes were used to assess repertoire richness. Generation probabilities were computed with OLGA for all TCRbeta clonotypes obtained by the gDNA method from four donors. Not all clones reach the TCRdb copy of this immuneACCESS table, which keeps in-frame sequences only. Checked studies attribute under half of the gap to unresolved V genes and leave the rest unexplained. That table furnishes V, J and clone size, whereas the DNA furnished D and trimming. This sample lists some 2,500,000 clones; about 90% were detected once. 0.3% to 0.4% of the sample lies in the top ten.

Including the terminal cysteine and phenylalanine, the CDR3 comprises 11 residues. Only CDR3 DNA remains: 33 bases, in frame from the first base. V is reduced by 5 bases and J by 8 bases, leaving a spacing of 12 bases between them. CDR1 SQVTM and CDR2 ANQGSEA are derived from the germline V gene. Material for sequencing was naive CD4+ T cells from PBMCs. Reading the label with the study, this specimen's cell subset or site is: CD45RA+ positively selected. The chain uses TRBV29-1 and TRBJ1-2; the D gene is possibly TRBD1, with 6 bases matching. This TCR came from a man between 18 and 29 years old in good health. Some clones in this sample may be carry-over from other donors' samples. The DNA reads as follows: TGCAGCGTTTACAGGGAGGGAGGCTACACCTTC. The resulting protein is CSVYREGGYTF.